This T cell receptor (beta chain) comes out of a study of control samples from healthy donors and cancer patients (dated by TCRdb to about 2020). CDR1 and CDR2 are drawn from the germline V gene: SGHVS, FQNEAQ. V sheds 4 bases and J sheds 5 bases, leaving 18 bases between their ends. CDR3 length: 16 amino acids, cysteine to phenylalanine. The DNA shown is the 48-base CDR3, in frame from base 1. The library was prepared using the immunoSEQ multiplex PCR assay. Not all clones reach the TCRdb copy of this immuneACCESS table, which keeps in-frame sequences only. Checked studies attribute under half of the gap to unresolved V genes and leave the rest unexplained. Present in this sample are about 58,000 clones, about 90% of which were seen just once. 10% to 15% of the sample lies in the top ten. Comments on this clone: The target of this receptor is not known. Base-call qualities are not available, and no considerably larger clone is one nucleotide away.

This chain is built from TRBV7-8 and TRBJ2-1, with a tentative D gene TRBD1 over 7 matching bases. The sequenced sample was PBMCs. This sequence originates from a woman aged 55-69 years with lung cancer. The CDR3 region has the sequence CASSSRGGTVNNEQFF. Read as DNA, the sequence is TGTGCCAGCAGCTCCAGAGGCGGGACAGTCAACAATGAGCAGTTCTTC.